This T cell receptor (beta chain) was identified during a study of identical twins. Study-level findings and limits: Weaker excess twin sharing was seen among beta out-of-frame sequences.

TCRdb ran MiXCR on the 5' RACE reads and lists one entry per CDR3 protein. The table has hundreds of thousands of distinct CDR3 sequences, roughly 18% seen once. In its sample, this clonotype was seen many times. Its antigen is unknown. One junction end disagrees with the germline gene, perhaps due to a read error. The CDR3 consists of 11 residues. Donors were all healthy Caucasians. Another study also made use of these data, one on T cells expressing NK-cell markers. That work contributes: The TCR beta repertoires originated in sorted CD3+CD56+NKG2C+, CD3+CD56+NKG2C- and CD3+CD56-NKG2C+ T cells. Of CD8+ T cells, 1.0-7.0% belonged to dominant NKG2C+ clonotypes in roughly 6 donors.

The source is a woman aged 18-29 years in good health. The sequencing sample was made of PBMCs. The chain has TRBV12-3 or TRBV12-4 and TRBJ2-7, with D possibly matching TRBD2 (5 bases). The CDR3 bases are TGTGCCAGCAGCTTAGCGAACGAGCAGTACTTC. Translating it yields CASSLANEQYF.